This is a list of T cell receptor beta chains from one sample in a study of identical twins. TCRdb reprocessed the 5' RACE reads with MiXCR, giving one entry per CDR3 protein. The table includes fewer than 900,000 distinct CDR3 sequences, around 21% detected once. These same records also appear under a second study, on T cells expressing NK-cell markers.

Sequenced sample: PBMCs. Receptors were obtained from a woman between 18 and 29 years old in good health. The CDR3 runs from the conserved cysteine through the conserved F or W. The D gene is left open where the match is weak. Clone size is not always given. Where it is, it says once, few, many or a class for expanded clones.

>TRBJ2-7|TRBV7-2|few|TRBD2
CASSFVGLAEYYEQYF
TGTGCCAGCAGCTTCGTGGGACTAGCGGAGTACTACGAGCAGTACTTC
>TRBJ2-7|TRBV20-1|.|.
CSAAMRLREQYF
TGCAGTGCTGCCATGCGGTTGCGAGAGCAGTACTTC
>TRBJ2-2|TRBV20-1|.|TRBD2
CSAPTSGTGELFF
TGCAGTGCCCCAACTAGCGGGACCGGGGAGCTGTTTTTT
>TRBJ2-5|TRBV7-8|.|.
CASTPVTYQETQYF
TGTGCCAGCACCCCGGTGACGTACCAAGAGACCCAGTACTTC
>TRBJ2-5|TRBV20-1|.|.
CSARDPRGTPPGTQYF
TGCAGTGCTAGAGATCCGAGGGGGACGCCTCCTGGGACCCAGTACTTC
>TRBJ1-1|TRBV4-3|.|.
CASSQGRGRRFF
TGCGCCAGCAGCCAAGGAAGGGGAAGGCGGTTCTTT
>TRBJ2-1|TRBV7-2|.|.
CASSYRFSYNEQFF
TGTGCCAGCAGCTACAGATTCTCCTACAATGAGCAGTTCTTC
>TRBJ2-5|TRBV20-1|few|TRBD2
CSAEQVTSGLETQYF
TGCAGTGCTGAGCAAGTGACTAGCGGATTAGAGACCCAGTACTTC
>TRBJ2-2|TRBV9|.|TRBD2
CASRRTSGSYPTGELFF
TGTGCCAGCAGGAGGACTAGCGGGAGCTACCCCACCGGGGAGCTGTTTTTT
>TRBJ2-1|TRBV5-5|once|TRBD2
CASSLVLAGEGNDEQFF
TGTGCCAGCAGCTTGGTCCTAGCGGGAGAGGGAAACGATGAGCAGTTCTTC
>TRBJ2-1|TRBV11-2|few|.
CASSPDAIEQFF
TGTGCCAGCAGCCCGGATGCGATAGAGCAGTTCTTC
>TRBJ2-3|TRBV12-3/TRBV12-4|many|TRBD2
CASTLSLAGAINTQYF
TGTGCCAGCACCTTGAGTCTAGCGGGAGCTATAAATACGCAGTATTTT
>TRBJ2-2|TRBV20-1|few|.
CSAKRGLNTGELFF
TGCAGTGCTAAAAGGGGGTTGAACACCGGGGAGCTGTTTTTT
>TRBJ2-1|TRBV7-2|few|.
CASRPAHYNEQFF
TGTGCCAGCCGGCCGGCCCATTACAATGAGCAGTTCTTC
>TRBJ2-7|TRBV29-1|few|TRBD2
CSVEEDTSGRAAYEQYF
TGCAGCGTTGAAGAAGATACTAGCGGGAGGGCCGCCTACGAGCAGTACTTC
>TRBJ2-1|TRBV5-1|few|TRBD2
CASNKRESSYNEQFF
TGCGCCAGCAATAAGCGGGAGAGCTCCTACAATGAGCAGTTCTTC
>TRBJ1-2|TRBV7-3|.|.
CASSEGRSNYGYTF
TGTGCCAGCAGCGAGGGGAGGTCTAACTATGGCTACACCTTC
>TRBJ2-7|TRBV12-3/TRBV12-4|.|.
CASSWAGFNSEQYF
TGTGCCAGCAGCTGGGCGGGGTTCAACAGCGAGCAGTACTTC
>TRBJ2-5|TRBV12-5|.|.
CASGLTRQGQETQYF
TGTGCTAGTGGTTTGACACGCCAGGGGCAGGAGACCCAGTACTTC
>TRBJ2-1|TRBV5-1|few|.
CATRLGAANEQFF
TGCGCTACACGGCTCGGGGCAGCCAATGAGCAGTTCTTC
>TRBJ1-1|TRBV20-1|.|.
CSARRTAENTEAFF
TGCAGTGCTAGAAGGACGGCAGAGAACACTGAAGCTTTCTTT
>TRBJ2-7|TRBV7-2|.|TRBD1
CASSSKRGTGNEQYF
TGTGCCAGCAGCTCGAAGCGAGGGACAGGGAACGAGCAGTACTTC
>TRBJ2-7|TRBV30|few|.
CAWTRGWGEIYEQYF
TGTGCCTGGACGCGTGGGTGGGGGGAGATCTACGAGCAGTACTTC
>TRBJ2-3|TRBV20-1|many|.
CSSRGADTQYF
TGCAGTTCGAGGGGAGCAGATACGCAGTATTTT
>TRBJ2-3|TRBV20-1|many|.
CSPSLGDTQYF
TGCAGTCCCTCTCTGGGAGATACGCAGTATTTT
>TRBJ2-1|TRBV11-2|.|TRBD2
CASSWSGLAGSSYNEQFF
TGTGCCAGCAGCTGGAGCGGACTAGCCGGGAGCTCCTACAATGAGCAGTTCTTC
>TRBJ2-3|TRBV4-2|.|TRBD2
CASSPSGTSGGFTDTQYF
TGTGCCAGCAGCCCGTCCGGGACTAGCGGGGGATTCACAGATACGCAGTATTTT
>TRBJ2-1|TRBV6-2/TRBV6-3|.|.
CASSRTRREQFF
TGTGCCAGCAGTCGAACTAGACGTGAGCAGTTCTTC
>TRBJ2-7|TRBV12-3/TRBV12-4|many|.
CASSLGSGSPYEQYF
TGTGCCAGCAGTTTAGGATCGGGATCCCCCTACGAGCAGTACTTC
>TRBJ1-2|TRBV9|.|TRBD1
CASSTGGADYGYTF
TGTGCCAGCAGCACAGGGGGCGCGGACTATGGCTACACCTTC
>TRBJ1-4|TRBV6-1|many|.
CASRPQGLEGKLFF
TGTGCCAGCAGGCCACAGGGACTAGAGGGGAAACTGTTTTTT
>TRBJ2-2|TRBV6-5|.|.
CASSYSVMGTGPSGELFF
TGTGCCAGCAGTTACTCGGTCATGGGTACAGGGCCGTCCGGGGAGCTGTTTTTT
>TRBJ2-6|TRBV9|few|TRBD2
CASSVGGGISGANVLTF
TGTGCCAGCAGCGTAGGGGGGGGAATCTCTGGGGCCAACGTCCTGACTTTC
>TRBJ2-1|TRBV18|.|TRBD1
CASSLGTGGPYNEQFF
TGTGCCAGCTCACTAGGAACAGGGGGCCCCTACAATGAGCAGTTCTTC
>TRBJ2-5|TRBV5-1|.|TRBD2
CASSWTSGDGTQYF
TGCGCCAGCAGCTGGACTAGCGGGGACGGGACCCAGTACTTC
>TRBJ2-3|TRBV4-3|.|TRBD2
CASSQDRPGGGDTQYF
TGCGCCAGCAGCCAAGATCGTCCGGGAGGTGGAGATACGCAGTATTTT
>TRBJ2-7|TRBV7-8|once|.
CASSLWETRGDEQYF
TGTGCCAGCAGCTTATGGGAGACCCGGGGTGACGAGCAGTACTTC
>TRBJ2-7|TRBV15|.|TRBD1
CATSRDGQGSYEQYF
TGTGCCACCAGCAGAGATGGACAGGGCTCCTACGAGCAGTACTTC
>TRBJ2-3|TRBV20-1|many|TRBD2
CSAYRLAGVYF
TGCAGTGCTTACCGACTAGCGGGAGTGTATTTT
>TRBJ2-2|TRBV12-3/TRBV12-4|.|TRBD1
CASRDDRVLSGELFF
TGTGCCAGCAGGGACGACAGGGTATTATCCGGGGAGCTGTTTTTT
>TRBJ2-3|TRBV12-3/TRBV12-4|few|.
CASQRADRTDTQYF
TGTGCCAGCCAGCGGGCGGATCGCACAGATACGCAGTATTTT
>TRBJ2-7|TRBV2|.|TRBD2
CASSEGRTSRTYYEQYF
TGTGCCAGCAGTGAAGGCAGGACTAGCCGCACCTACTACGAGCAGTACTTC